The 6 T cell receptor beta chains below were found in one sample sequenced in a study of T cells in Graves' hyperthyroidism and ophthalmopathy. RNA transcripts yielded amplified TCR beta CDR3 regions. The TCR CDR3 was amplified in a first-round RT-PCR using the HTBI primer set. Via MiXCR, TCRdb re-called the multiplex PCR reads, giving one row per CDR3 protein. Of about 610,000 distinct CDR3 sequences listed, approximately 14% are singletons. The specimen sequenced was blood. The receptors derive from a woman between 40 and 50 years old with Graves' ophthalmopathy.

The sample holds many counts of this clonotype. Here the CDR3 reads CATSRGDRRNQPQHF. The CDR3 DNA reads TGTGCCACCAGCAGGGGGGACAGGCGCAATCAGCCCCAGCATTTT. The chain links TRBV15 to TRBJ1-5; 8 bases fit TRBD1. This CDR3 contains 15 residues. Trimming cost V 3 bases and J 2 bases; bases outside gene matches: 3. Per the germline V gene, CDR1 is LNHNV and CDR2 is YYDKDF (reference sequence).

The chain uses TRBV6-1 and TRBJ2-5, with 7 positions matching TRBD2. The CDR3 is 13 amino acids. V lost 4 bases, J lost 4 bases, and 3 bases stayed unmatched. Germline lookup yields CDR1 MNHNS and CDR2 SASEGT. CDR3 bases: TGTGCCAGCAGTGGGATAGCGGGAGAGACCCAGTACTTC. Its protein is CASSGIAGETQYF.

The sample holds many counts of this clonotype. The chain has TRBV7-2 and TRBJ1-2; no definite D call. Looked up from germline, CDR1 is SGHTA and CDR2 is FQGNSA. V was trimmed by 5 bases and J by 0 bases, leaving 16 bases between them. The CDR3 consists of 16 residues. CDR3 coding DNA: TGTGCCAGCAGCGTATCGACGGCCGCCCCTAACTATGGCTACACCTTC. Translation: CASSVSTAAPNYGYTF.

This clonotype appeared many times. This chain joins TRBV5-1 and TRBJ1-2; tentatively, D is TRBD1 (5 bases). CDR3 length: 17 amino acids. Germline loops: CDR1 SGHRS, CDR2 YFSETQ. Trimming left V 1 base short and J 5 bases short, with 21 bases between. The CDR3 nucleotides are TGCGCCAGCAGCTTGACCCCAGATGGGCAGGGCGGATATGGCTACACCTTC. Translated: CASSLTPDGQGGYGYTF. Supplemented by reference TRBV5-1 and TRBJ1-2, the full variable domain reads KAGVTQTPRYLIKTRGQQVTLSCSPISGHRSVSWYQQTPGQGLQFLFEYFSETQRNKGNFPGRFSGRQFSNSRSEMNVSTLELGDSALYLCASSLTPDGQGGYGYTFGSGTRLTVV.

This clonotype was seen ten or more times. This sequence joins TRBV5-6 and TRBJ2-4; 7 nucleotides match TRBD2. Germline values: CDR1 SGHDT, CDR2 YYEEEE. V trimming: 3 bases; J trimming: 0 bases; junction bases outside the gene matches: 6. CDR3 length: 16 residues. The CDR3 loop reads CASSSGSGVAKNIQYF. CDR3 DNA: TGTGCCAGCAGCTCGGGGAGCGGGGTAGCCAAAAACATTCAGTACTTC.

This clonotype was picked up many times. This CDR3 reads CASQGLAGAQETQYF. In nucleotides, the CDR3 is TGTGCCAGCCAAGGACTAGCGGGGGCCCAAGAGACCCAGTACTTC. The chain is built from TRBV2 and TRBJ2-5; 13 nucleotides line up with TRBD2. Losses at the gene ends were 8 bases for V and 1 base for J; bases not matched to a gene: 4. This CDR3 comprises 15 residues. Looked up from germline, CDR1 is SNHLY and CDR2 is FYNNEI. Complete variable domain (other parts from reference TRBV2 and TRBJ2-5): EPEVTQTPSHQVTQMGQEVILRCVPISNHLYFYWYRQILGQKVEFLVSFYNNEISEKSEIFDDQFSVERPDGSNFTLKIRSTKLEDSAMYFCASQGLAGAQETQYFGPGTRLLVL.